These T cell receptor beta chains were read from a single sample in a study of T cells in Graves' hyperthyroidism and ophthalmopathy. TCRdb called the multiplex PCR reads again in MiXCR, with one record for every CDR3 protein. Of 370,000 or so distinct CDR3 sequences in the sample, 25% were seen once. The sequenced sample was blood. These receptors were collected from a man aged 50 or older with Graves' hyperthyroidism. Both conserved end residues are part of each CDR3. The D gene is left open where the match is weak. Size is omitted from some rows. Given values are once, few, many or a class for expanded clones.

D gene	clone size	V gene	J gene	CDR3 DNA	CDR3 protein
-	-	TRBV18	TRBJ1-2	TGTGCCAGCTCACCCGGGGACGCTTTCTATGGCTACACCTTC	CASSPGDAFYGYTF
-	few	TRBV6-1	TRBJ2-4	TGTGCCAGCAGGCCCCACGGGACTCTAGCCAAAAACATTCAGTACTTC	CASRPHGTLAKNIQYF
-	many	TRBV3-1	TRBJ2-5	TGTGCCAGCAGCCAAGCCCCGGGGGTAGAGACCCAGTACTTC	CASSQAPGVETQYF
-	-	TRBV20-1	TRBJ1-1	TGCAGTGCTAGGACAGTAGGGAGCACTGAAGCTTTCTTT	CSARTVGSTEAFF
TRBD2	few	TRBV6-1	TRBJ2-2	TGTGCCAGCATACTAGCGGGAAACACCGGGGAGCTGTTTTTT	CASILAGNTGELFF
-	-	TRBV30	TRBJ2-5	TGTGCCTGGAGCGACAGTCGAGAGACCCAGTACTTC	CAWSDSRETQYF
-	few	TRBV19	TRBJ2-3	TGTGCCAGTAGTATAGCGGGCACAGATACGCAGTATTTT	CASSIAGTDTQYF
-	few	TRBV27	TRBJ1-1	TGTGCCAGCAAGGATTTCATGAACACTGAAGCTTTCTTT	CASKDFMNTEAFF
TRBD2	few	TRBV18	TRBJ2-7	TGTGCCAGCTCACCCAGCGGGACTAGCGTAAAGAACGAGCAGTACTTC	CASSPSGTSVKNEQYF
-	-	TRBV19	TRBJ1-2	TGTGCCAGTACCCCATTGGGGGGGGATGGTGGCTACACCTTC	CASTPLGGDGGYTF
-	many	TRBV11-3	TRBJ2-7	TGTGCCAGCAGCTTAGCCAACAACAGGGAAATCTACGAGCAGTACTTC	CASSLANNREIYEQYF
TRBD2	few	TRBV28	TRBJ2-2	TGTGCCAGCAGTTTACTCGGGGGGGTAAACACCGGGGAGCTGTTTTTT	CASSLLGGVNTGELFF
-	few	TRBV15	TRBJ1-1	TGTGCCACCAGCGGGGAAAGGAACACTGAAGCTTTCTTT	CATSGERNTEAFF
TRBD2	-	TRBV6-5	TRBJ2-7	TGTGCCAGCAGTTACAGCGGGAGCGGGTACGAGCAGTACTTC	CASSYSGSGYEQYF
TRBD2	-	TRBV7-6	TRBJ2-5	TGTGCCAGCAGCCGGTCAGCGGGAGGGGCATTCCAAGAGACCCAGTACTTC	CASSRSAGGAFQETQYF
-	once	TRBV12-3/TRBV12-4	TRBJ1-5	TGTGCCAGCAGTGCAGGGTACTCCCAGCCCCAGCATTTT	CASSAGYSQPQHF
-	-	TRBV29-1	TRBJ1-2	TGCAGCGTTGTCGGGAAAGGTGGCTACACCTTC	CSVVGKGGYTF
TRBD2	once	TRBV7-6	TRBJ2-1	TGTGCCAGCAGCTCGGGGCGGGGGGGGCTCAATGAGCAGTTCTTC	CASSSGRGGLNEQFF
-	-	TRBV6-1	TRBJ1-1	TGTGCCAGCAGATTGACAGCTACCACTGAAGCTTTCTTT	CASRLTATTEAFF
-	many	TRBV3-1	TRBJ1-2	TGTGCCAGCAGCCAGGGGCCGACCTATGGCTACACCTTC	CASSQGPTYGYTF
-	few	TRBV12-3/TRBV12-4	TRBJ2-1	TGTGCCAGCAGCCAGACAAGCTCCTACAATGAGCAGTTCTTC	CASSQTSSYNEQFF
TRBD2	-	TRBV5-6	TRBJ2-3	TGTGCCAGCAGCTGGGCGGGACTAGACCCAGATACGCAGTATTTT	CASSWAGLDPDTQYF
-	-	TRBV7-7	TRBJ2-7	TGTGCTAGCAGCTTAGCCTTCGGGGGATACGAGCAGTACTTC	CASSLAFGGYEQYF
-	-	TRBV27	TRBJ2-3	TGTGCCAGCAGTTTATTCCCAGGGCCAGATACGCAGTATTTT	CASSLFPGPDTQYF
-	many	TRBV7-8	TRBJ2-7	TGTGCCAGCAGCTTAAAAAGGGTGGGGACTCCATACGAGCAGTACTTC	CASSLKRVGTPYEQYF
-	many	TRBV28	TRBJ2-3	TGTGCCAGCAGTTTTCGGGGCGGGACAGCCTTGGATGATACGCAGTATTTT	CASSFRGGTALDDTQYF
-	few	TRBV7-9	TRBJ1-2	TGTGCCAGCAGCTTGTCGACAGCTATAGGGGTTGGCTACACCTTC	CASSLSTAIGVGYTF
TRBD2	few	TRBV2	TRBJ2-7	TGTGCCACCACGGGGACTAGCGCTTCCTACGAGCAGTACTTC	CATTGTSASYEQYF